Listed below are T cell receptor beta chains from one sample, sequenced in a study of shared clonotypes between healthy human individuals. This table comes from immunoSEQ multiplex PCR, and its TCRdb copy is limited to in-frame clones, with some not included. The data hold approximately 1,500,000 clones, with roughly 96% observed a single time. The sample was naive CD4+ T cells sorted from blood. The receptors here all came from a man under 40 in good health. The CDR3 runs from the conserved cysteine through the conserved F or W. D genes are given only for firm matches. Clone size, where shown, is once, few, many, or a class for clones that have expanded.

j_call d_call clone_size v_call cdr3_aa cdr3_nt
TRBJ2-1 TRBD2 NA TRBV11-3 CASSFGLAGGYGNEQFF TGTGCCAGCAGCTTTGGGCTAGCGGGAGGTTATGGGAATGAGCAGTTCTTC
TRBJ2-5 NA NA TRBV9 CASSVGLQQETQYF TGTGCCAGCAGCGTAGGACTTCAACAAGAGACCCAGTACTTC
TRBJ2-5 NA NA TRBV7-2 CASRSQGSYSVMETQYF TGTGCCAGCCGCTCCCAGGGTAGCTACTCGGTAATGGAGACCCAGTACTTC
TRBJ1-4 TRBD1 NA TRBV9 CASSVAPGTGAEKLFF TGTGCCAGCAGCGTAGCTCCCGGGACAGGGGCTGAAAAACTGTTTTTT
TRBJ2-2 NA NA TRBV7-8 CASRNLGRGNGELFF TGTGCCAGCAGGAACCTGGGTCGGGGGAACGGGGAGCTGTTTTTT
TRBJ2-1 TRBD1 NA TRBV18 CASSPGDSYNEQFF TGTGCCAGCTCACCAGGGGACAGCTACAATGAGCAGTTCTTC
TRBJ1-5 TRBD1 NA TRBV2 CASSEALRGRQPQHF TGTGCCAGCAGTGAAGCGCTCAGGGGGCGGCAGCCCCAGCATTTT
TRBJ2-1 NA once TRBV7-2 CASSPSSYNEQFF TGTGCCAGCAGCCCGAGCTCCTACAATGAGCAGTTCTTC
TRBJ2-2 TRBD2 NA TRBV6-6 CASSYLAGVTGELFF TGTGCCAGCAGTTACCTAGCGGGAGTAACCGGGGAGCTGTTTTTT
TRBJ2-7 NA NA TRBV28 CAAGNHEQYF TGTGCCGCAGGGAATCACGAGCAGTACTTC
TRBJ2-2 NA NA TRBV5-4 CASSFSRGSTGELFF TGTGCCAGCAGCTTTAGTAGAGGGAGCACCGGGGAGCTGTTTTTT
TRBJ2-3 NA NA TRBV18 CASSPLVHTDTQYF TGTGCCAGCTCACCGTTGGTCCACACAGATACGCAGTATTTT
TRBJ1-5 NA NA TRBV20-1 CSARRGEPQHF TGCAGTGCTAGGCGCGGGGAGCCCCAGCATTTT
TRBJ2-5 NA NA TRBV10-1 CASSPGQGTLETQYF TGCGCCAGCAGTCCGGGGCAGGGGACCTTAGAGACCCAGTACTTC
TRBJ2-3 NA NA TRBV9 CASSVLGVADTQYF TGTGCCAGCAGCGTTCTTGGGGTCGCAGATACGCAGTATTTT
TRBJ2-3 NA NA TRBV18 CASSPPVTDTQYF TGTGCCAGCTCACCACCGGTAACAGATACGCAGTATTTT
TRBJ2-7 NA NA TRBV6-1 CASSVGGEQYF TGTGCCAGCAGTGTAGGTGGGGAGCAGTACTTC
TRBJ1-3 NA NA TRBV15 CATSRTVDHRAGNTIYF TGTGCCACCAGCAGAACGGTCGACCACCGGGCCGGAAACACCATATATTTT
TRBJ2-1 TRBD2 NA TRBV5-4 CASSVTSGRDNEQFF TGTGCCAGCAGCGTGACTAGCGGGAGAGACAATGAGCAGTTCTTC
TRBJ2-6 TRBD2 NA TRBV27 CASSLSGTGANVLTF TGTGCCAGCAGTTTAAGCGGGACTGGGGCCAACGTCCTGACTTTC
TRBJ2-3 TRBD1 NA TRBV6-1 CASRPGQGGTDTQYF TGTGCCAGCAGACCCGGACAGGGCGGCACAGATACGCAGTATTTT
TRBJ2-1 TRBD2 NA TRBV28 CASERGNSYNEQFF TGTGCCAGCGAGCGGGGGAATTCCTACAATGAGCAGTTCTTC
TRBJ2-3 NA once TRBV5-1 CASSLDRSTDTQYF TGCGCCAGCAGCTTGGACAGGTCCACAGATACGCAGTATTTT
TRBJ2-2 NA NA TRBV18 CASSGTLNTGELFF TGTGCCAGCTCCGGGACACTGAACACCGGGGAGCTGTTTTTT
TRBJ1-4 NA NA TRBV5-4 CASSFLGMSRENEKLFF TGTGCCAGCAGCTTCTTGGGGATGTCAAGAGAGAATGAAAAACTGTTTTTT
TRBJ2-2 NA NA TRBV5-1 CASSLLSGVTGELFF TGCGCCAGCAGCTTGCTATCAGGGGTGACCGGGGAGCTGTTTTTT
TRBJ2-7 TRBD1 NA TRBV5-8 CASSFDRGRGEQYF TGTGCCAGCAGCTTCGACAGGGGGAGAGGGGAGCAGTACTTC
TRBJ1-2 NA NA TRBV28 CASTSFKYGYTF TGTGCCAGCACCTCCTTTAAGTATGGCTACACCTTC
TRBJ2-1 TRBD2 NA TRBV28 CASNPSGAYNEQFF TGTGCCAGCAACCCTAGCGGAGCGTACAATGAGCAGTTCTTC
TRBJ2-7 TRBD1 once TRBV7-9 CASSQWVGTGTYEQYF TGTGCCAGCAGCCAGTGGGTAGGGACAGGAACCTACGAGCAGTACTTC
TRBJ1-1 NA once TRBV6-1 CASSFTGTEAFF TGTGCCAGCAGTTTCACTGGGACTGAAGCTTTCTTT
TRBJ1-4 NA NA TRBV4-1 CASSQKGQNEKLFF TGCGCCAGCAGCCAGAAAGGACAGAATGAAAAACTGTTTTTT
TRBJ2-5 NA NA TRBV18 CASSPRLGGETQYF TGTGCCAGCTCACCGCGGTTAGGGGGAGAGACCCAGTACTTC
TRBJ2-1 NA NA TRBV29-1 CSVEDETSHEQFF TGCAGCGTTGAAGATGAAACTAGTCATGAGCAGTTCTTC
TRBJ2-1 NA NA TRBV11-2 CASSLAQNSYNEQFF TGTGCCAGCAGCTTAGCCCAGAACTCCTACAATGAGCAGTTCTTC
TRBJ1-4 NA NA TRBV29-1 CSVGGGSATNEKLFF TGCAGCGTTGGCGGGGGTTCGGCAACTAATGAAAAACTGTTTTTT
TRBJ1-1 NA NA TRBV5-4 CASSLDTEAFF TGTGCCAGCAGCTTGGACACTGAAGCTTTCTTT
TRBJ1-1 NA NA TRBV27 CASRWTALNTEAFF TGTGCCAGCAGGTGGACAGCCCTGAACACTGAAGCTTTCTTT
TRBJ2-7 TRBD2 NA TRBV7-2 CASSLVSLAGGSSYEQYF TGTGCCAGCAGCTTAGTCTCACTAGCGGGAGGAAGCTCCTACGAGCAGTACTTC
TRBJ2-7 NA NA TRBV9 CASSVEGGKRYEQYF TGTGCCAGCAGCGTAGAGGGGGGGAAAAGATACGAGCAGTACTTC
TRBJ2-2 TRBD1 NA TRBV7-9 CASSPSGTGNTGELFF TGTGCCAGCAGCCCTTCCGGGACAGGGAACACCGGGGAGCTGTTTTTT
TRBJ1-2 NA NA TRBV7-9 CASSLARDYNYGYTF TGTGCCAGCAGCTTAGCCCGAGACTATAACTATGGCTACACCTTC
TRBJ1-4 NA NA TRBV4-1 CASSQDDGVDEKLFF TGCGCCAGCAGCCAAGATGACGGGGTAGATGAAAAACTGTTTTTT
TRBJ2-7 NA NA TRBV6-1 CASSEGASSGYEQYF TGTGCCAGCAGTGAAGGGGCTAGCTCGGGCTACGAGCAGTACTTC
TRBJ2-7 NA NA TRBV6-5 CASSRYSFSYEQYF TGTGCCAGCAGTCGTTATAGCTTCTCCTACGAGCAGTACTTC
TRBJ2-2 NA NA TRBV7-9 CASSRGLNTGELFF TGTGCCAGCAGCAGGGGATTGAACACCGGGGAGCTGTTTTTT
TRBJ2-7 TRBD2 NA TRBV7-8 CASSLEGLAAYERYF TGTGCCAGCAGCTTAGAGGGACTAGCGGCGTACGAGCGGTACTTC
TRBJ2-5 NA NA TRBV7-2 CASSLSLGETQYF TGTGCCAGCAGCTTATCTCTGGGAGAGACCCAGTACTTC
TRBJ2-2 NA NA TRBV6-6 CATGGPGTGELFF TGTGCCACTGGAGGGCCGGGCACCGGGGAGCTGTTTTTT
TRBJ2-5 NA NA TRBV15 CATSRQGETQYF TGTGCCACCAGCAGACAGGGAGAGACCCAGTACTTC
TRBJ2-3 NA NA TRBV5-6 CASSLTLTDTQYF TGTGCCAGCAGCTTAACCCTCACAGATACGCAGTATTTT
TRBJ1-2 NA NA TRBV5-6 CASSPPANYGYTF TGTGCCAGCAGCCCCCCCGCCAACTATGGCTACACCTTC
TRBJ2-5 NA NA TRBV7-9 CASSSDSSLLETQYF TGTGCCAGCAGCTCCGACTCGTCGCTCTTAGAGACCCAGTACTTC
TRBJ2-1 NA NA TRBV7-3 CASSSTRDNEQFF TGTGCCAGCAGTTCGACTCGGGACAATGAGCAGTTCTTC
TRBJ2-2 TRBD1 NA TRBV27 CASRPGTGFTGELFF TGTGCCAGCAGACCCGGGACAGGGTTCACCGGGGAGCTGTTTTTT
TRBJ1-4 NA NA TRBV28 CASSLGGEKLFF TGTGCCAGCAGTTTGGGAGGGGAAAAACTGTTTTTT
TRBJ1-3 NA NA TRBV9 CASSVTPDTGKGNTIYF TGTGCCAGCAGCGTCACCCCGGATACAGGGAAAGGAAACACCATATATTTT
TRBJ2-3 NA NA TRBV14 CASSQGGTDTQYF TGTGCCAGCAGCCAAGGAGGGACAGATACGCAGTATTTT
TRBJ2-1 NA NA TRBV7-8 CASTSRANNEQFF TGTGCCAGCACGTCCAGGGCCAACAATGAGCAGTTCTTC